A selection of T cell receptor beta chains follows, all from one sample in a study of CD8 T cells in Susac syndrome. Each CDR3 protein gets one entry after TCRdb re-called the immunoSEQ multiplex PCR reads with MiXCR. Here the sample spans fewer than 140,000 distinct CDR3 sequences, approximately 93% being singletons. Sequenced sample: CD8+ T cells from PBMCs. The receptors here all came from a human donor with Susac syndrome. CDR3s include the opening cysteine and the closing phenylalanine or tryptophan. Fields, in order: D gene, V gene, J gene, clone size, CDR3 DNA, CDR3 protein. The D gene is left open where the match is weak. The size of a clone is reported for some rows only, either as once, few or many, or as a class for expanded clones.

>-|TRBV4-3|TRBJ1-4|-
TGCGCCAGCAGCCAAGATGGGGACCGGGATGAAAAACTGTTTTTT
CASSQDGDRDEKLFF
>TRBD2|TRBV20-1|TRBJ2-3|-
TGCAGTGTTGTTGCGGGGGGGAGCACAGATACGCAGTATTTT
CSVVAGGSTDTQYF
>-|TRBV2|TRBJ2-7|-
TGTGCCAGCAGGGAATCCCGGGGTAGTGACGAGCAGTACTTC
CASRESRGSDEQYF
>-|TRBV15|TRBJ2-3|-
TGTGCCACCAGCAGAGAGGGCGCGGGTCCTACAGATACGCAGTATTTT
CATSREGAGPTDTQYF
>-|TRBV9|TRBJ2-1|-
TGTGCCAGCAGCGTAGGGGGGAACCCTAATGAGCAGTTCTTC
CASSVGGNPNEQFF
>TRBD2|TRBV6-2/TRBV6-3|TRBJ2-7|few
TGTGCCAGCACACCGAAACAGCGGGGCTACGAGCAGTACTTC
CASTPKQRGYEQYF
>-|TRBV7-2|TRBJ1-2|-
TGTGCCAGCAGCTTGAGCTATGGCTACACCTTC
CASSLSYGYTF
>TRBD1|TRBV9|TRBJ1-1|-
TGTGCCAGCAGCGTGGGGGACAGGGTTAGTGAAGCTTTCTTT
CASSVGDRVSEAFF
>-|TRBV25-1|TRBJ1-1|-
TGTGCCAGCTCGCCGGGTTCGAACACTGAAGCTTTCTTT
CASSPGSNTEAFF
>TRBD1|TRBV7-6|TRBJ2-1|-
TGTGCCAGCAGCTTAGATCTTCGAGGACAGGGGCGGAATGAGCAGTTCTTC
CASSLDLRGQGRNEQFF
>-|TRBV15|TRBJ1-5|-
TGTGCCACCAGCGTAACAGGGCCCCATCAGCCCCAGCATTTT
CATSVTGPHQPQHF
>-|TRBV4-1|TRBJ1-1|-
TGCGCCAGCACCCGGAGTGGGGGGGCGAACACTGAAGCTTTCTTT
CASTRSGGANTEAFF
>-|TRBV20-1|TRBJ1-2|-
TGCAGTGCTAGAGAGAGGGGGGGCTCTGGCTACACCTTC
CSARERGGSGYTF
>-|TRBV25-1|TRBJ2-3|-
TGTGCCAGCAGTGATTGGGCCACAGATACGCAGTATTTT
CASSDWATDTQYF
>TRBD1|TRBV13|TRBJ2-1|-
TGTGCCAGCAGCCATACCGGGACAGGGACCTACAATGAGCAGTTCTTC
CASSHTGTGTYNEQFF
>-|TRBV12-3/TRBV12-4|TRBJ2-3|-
TGTGCCAGCTCCGAGGGAGATACGCAGTATTTT
CASSEGDTQYF
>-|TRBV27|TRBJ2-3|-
TGTGCCAGCAGTCTCGCAACTAGCCTCAGCACAGATACGCAGTATTTT
CASSLATSLSTDTQYF
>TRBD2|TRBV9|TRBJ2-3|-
TGTGCCAGCAGCCAAAGACTAGCGGGGGGGCCGACCACAGATACGCAGTATTTT
CASSQRLAGGPTTDTQYF
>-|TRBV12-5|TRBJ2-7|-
TGTGCTAGTGGTATTGGACAGCCCTACGAGCAGTACTTC
CASGIGQPYEQYF
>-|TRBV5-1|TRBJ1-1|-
TGCGCCAGCAGCTTGGAAGGGGCGCGGACTGAAGCTTTCTTT
CASSLEGARTEAFF
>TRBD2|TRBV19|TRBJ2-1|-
TGTGCCAGTAGTATTAGCCTAGCGGCCCCCTACAATGAGCAGTTCTTC
CASSISLAAPYNEQFF
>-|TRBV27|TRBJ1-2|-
TGTGCCAGCAGTTTCGTGGGGGGGTATGGCTACACCTTC
CASSFVGGYGYTF
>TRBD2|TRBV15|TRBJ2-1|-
TGTGCCACCCAAGAGCGGGGGGGACTCTACAATGAGCAGTTCTTC
CATQERGGLYNEQFF
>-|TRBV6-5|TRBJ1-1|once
TGTGCCAGCAGTTACTCCGCTACTGACACTGAAGCTTTCTTT
CASSYSATDTEAFF
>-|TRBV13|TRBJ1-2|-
TGTGCCAGCAGCTTAAACGGGAACTATGGCTACACCTTC
CASSLNGNYGYTF
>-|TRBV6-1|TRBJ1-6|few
TGTGCCAGCAGTCCCCGCGGGTCACCCCTCCACTTT
CASSPRGSPLHF
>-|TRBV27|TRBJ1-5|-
TGTGCCAGCAGTCCCCGAGGGACAAATCAGCCCCAGCATTTT
CASSPRGTNQPQHF
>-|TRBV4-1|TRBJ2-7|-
TGCGCCAGCAGCTTCAGGACAGGGAGGGGTAACGAGCAGTACTTC
CASSFRTGRGNEQYF
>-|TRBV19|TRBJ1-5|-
TGTGCCAGTAGTATCTGGGGGGATATGGAGCCCCAGCATTTT
CASSIWGDMEPQHF
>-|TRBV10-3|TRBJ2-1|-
TGTGCCATCAGTGAGTCGCAGGCGAGCTCCTACAATGAGCAGTTCTTC
CAISESQASSYNEQFF
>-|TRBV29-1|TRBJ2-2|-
TGCAGCGTTGCGACGGGCGCCAGGGAGCTGTTTTTT
CSVATGARELFF
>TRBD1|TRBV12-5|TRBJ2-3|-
TGTGCTAGTGGCGAAGGACAGGGAGGAGATACGCAGTATTTT
CASGEGQGGDTQYF
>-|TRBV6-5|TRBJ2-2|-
TGTGCCAGCAGTTACGGGGGAACGAACACCGGGGAGCTGTTTTTT
CASSYGGTNTGELFF
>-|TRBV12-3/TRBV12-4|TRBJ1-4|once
TGTGCCAGCTCAACTAATGAAAAACTGTTTTTT
CASSTNEKLFF
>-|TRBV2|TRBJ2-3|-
TGTGCCACCTCCACAGATACGCAGTATTTT
CATSTDTQYF
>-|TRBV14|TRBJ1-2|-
TGTGCCAGCAGCCAAGACGAAGGGGGTCACTATGGCTACACCTTC
CASSQDEGGHYGYTF
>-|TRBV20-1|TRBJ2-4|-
TGCAGTGCTAGAGATTGGGAAGGGGAAAACATTCAGTACTTC
CSARDWEGENIQYF
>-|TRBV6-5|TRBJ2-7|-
TGTGCCAGCATCGCAGGGAATCCACACTACGAGCAGTACTTC
CASIAGNPHYEQYF
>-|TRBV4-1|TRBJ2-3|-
TGCGCCAGCAGCCAAGGGCCCGGACGCACAGATACGCAGTATTTT
CASSQGPGRTDTQYF
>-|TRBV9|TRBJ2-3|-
TGTGCCAGCAGCGAGAGTAATAGTCTAGATACGCAGTATTTT
CASSESNSLDTQYF
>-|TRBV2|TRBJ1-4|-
TGTGCCAGCACCATGGGGGATCGTGAAAAACTGTTTTTT
CASTMGDREKLFF
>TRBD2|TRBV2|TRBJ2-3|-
TGTGCCAGCAGCACCGGGGGTAGCGGGGCATCCACAGATACGCAGTATTTT
CASSTGGSGASTDTQYF
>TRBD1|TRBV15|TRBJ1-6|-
TGTGCCACCAGCAGTGACAGGGATTCACCCCTCCACTTT
CATSSDRDSPLHF
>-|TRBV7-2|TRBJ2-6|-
TGTGCCAGCACTGGGCTCTCCGGGGCCAACGTCCTGACTTTC
CASTGLSGANVLTF
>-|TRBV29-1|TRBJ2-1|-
TGCAGCGTTGAAGGGTGGGGGACCGATAATGAGCAGTTCTTC
CSVEGWGTDNEQFF
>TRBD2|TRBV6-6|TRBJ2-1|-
TGTGCCAGCAGGATCGGCGGGGGGACCTACAATGAGCAGTTCTTC
CASRIGGGTYNEQFF
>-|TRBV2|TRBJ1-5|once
TGTGCCAGCAGTGAAGGGAATAGCAATCAGCCCCAGCATTTT
CASSEGNSNQPQHF
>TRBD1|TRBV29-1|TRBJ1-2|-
TGCAGCGTTGATGGCAGGGGGAGGGATGGCTACACCTTC
CSVDGRGRDGYTF
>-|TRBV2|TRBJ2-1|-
TGTGCCAGGGGTTCTAATGAGCAGTTCTTC
CARGSNEQFF
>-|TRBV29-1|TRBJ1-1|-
TGCAGCGTTGACCTGGTAGGGAACACTGAAGCTTTCTTT
CSVDLVGNTEAFF